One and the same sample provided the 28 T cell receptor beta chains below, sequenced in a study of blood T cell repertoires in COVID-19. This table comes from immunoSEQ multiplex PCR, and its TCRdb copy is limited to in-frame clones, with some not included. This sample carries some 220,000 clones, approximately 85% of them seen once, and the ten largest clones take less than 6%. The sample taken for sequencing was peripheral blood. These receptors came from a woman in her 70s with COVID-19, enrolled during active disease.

Written as DNA, the CDR3 is TGTGCCAGCAGCTTATCGTCTAGCGGGAGGTCCGGGGAGACCCAGTACTTC. This encodes CASSLSSSGRSGETQYF. This chain uses TRBV7-9 with TRBJ2-5; TRBD2 matches 11 bases. This CDR3 has 17 amino acids. The germline gives CDR1 SEHNR, CDR2 FQNEAQ (reference sequence). V was pared by 2 bases and J by 5 bases, with 10 bases of the junction left unmatched.

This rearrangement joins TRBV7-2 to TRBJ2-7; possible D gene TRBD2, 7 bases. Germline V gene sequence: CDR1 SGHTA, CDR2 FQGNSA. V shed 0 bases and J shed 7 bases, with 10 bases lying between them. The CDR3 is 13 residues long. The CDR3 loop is CASSLAGGGEQYF. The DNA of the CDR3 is TGTGCCAGCAGCTTAGCGGGAGGGGGGGAGCAGTACTTC. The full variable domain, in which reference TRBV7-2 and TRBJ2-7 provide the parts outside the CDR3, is GAGVSQSPSNKVTEKGKDVELRCDPISGHTALYWYRQSLGQGLEFLIYFQGNSAPDKSGLPSDRFSAERTGGSVSTLTIQRTQQEDSAVYLCASSLAGGGEQYFGPGTRLTVT.

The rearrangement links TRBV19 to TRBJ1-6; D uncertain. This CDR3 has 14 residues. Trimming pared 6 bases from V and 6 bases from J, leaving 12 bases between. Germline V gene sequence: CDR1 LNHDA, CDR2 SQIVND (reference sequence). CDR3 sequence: CASSKVGVNSPLHF. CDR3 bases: TGTGCCAGTAGCAAAGTCGGAGTTAATTCACCCCTCCACTTT. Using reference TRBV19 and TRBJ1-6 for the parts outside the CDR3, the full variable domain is DGGITQSPKYLFRKEGQNVTLSCEQNLNHDAMYWYRQDPGQGLRLIYYSQIVNDFQKGDIAEGYSVSREKKESFPLTVTSAQKNPTAFYLCASSKVGVNSPLHFGNGTRLTVT.

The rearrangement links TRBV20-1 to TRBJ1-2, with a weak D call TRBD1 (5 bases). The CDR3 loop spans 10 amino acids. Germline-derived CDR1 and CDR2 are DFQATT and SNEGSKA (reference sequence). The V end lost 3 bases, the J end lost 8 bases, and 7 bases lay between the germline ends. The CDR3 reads CSAREGGYTF. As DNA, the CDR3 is TGCAGTGCTAGGGAGGGGGGCTACACCTTC.

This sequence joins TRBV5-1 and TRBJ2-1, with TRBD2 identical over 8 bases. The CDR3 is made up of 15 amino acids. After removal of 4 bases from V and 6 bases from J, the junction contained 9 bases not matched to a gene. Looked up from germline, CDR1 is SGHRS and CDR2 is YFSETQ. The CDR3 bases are TGCGCCAGCAGCGGACAAGCGGGAGTGTCCAATGAGCAGTTCTTC. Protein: CASSGQAGVSNEQFF.

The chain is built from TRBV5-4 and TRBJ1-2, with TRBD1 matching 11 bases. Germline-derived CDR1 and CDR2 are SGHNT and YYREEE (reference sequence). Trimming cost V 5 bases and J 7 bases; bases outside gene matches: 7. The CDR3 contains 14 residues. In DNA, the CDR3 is TGTGCCAGCAGATACGGACAGGGGGCGAGTGGCTACACCTTC. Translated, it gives CASRYGQGASGYTF. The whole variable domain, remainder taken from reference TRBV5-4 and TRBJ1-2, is ETGVTQSPTHLIKTRGQQVTLRCSSQSGHNTVSWYQQALGQGPQFIFQYYREEENGRGNFPPRFSGLQFPNYSSELNVNALELDDSALYLCASRYGQGASGYTFGSGTRLTVV.

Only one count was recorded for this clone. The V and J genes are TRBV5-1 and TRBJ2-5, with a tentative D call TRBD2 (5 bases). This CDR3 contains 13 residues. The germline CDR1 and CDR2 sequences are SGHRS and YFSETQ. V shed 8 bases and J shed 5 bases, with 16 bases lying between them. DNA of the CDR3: TGCGCCAGTGTACCCGGACTCGGGGAGACCCAGTACTTC. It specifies CASVPGLGETQYF.

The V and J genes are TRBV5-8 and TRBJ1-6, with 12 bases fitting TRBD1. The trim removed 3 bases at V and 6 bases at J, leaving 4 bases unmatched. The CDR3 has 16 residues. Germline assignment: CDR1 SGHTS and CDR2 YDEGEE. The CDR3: CASSSGQGAPNSPLHF. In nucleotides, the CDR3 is TGTGCCAGCAGCTCGGGACAGGGGGCTCCTAATTCACCCCTCCACTTT.

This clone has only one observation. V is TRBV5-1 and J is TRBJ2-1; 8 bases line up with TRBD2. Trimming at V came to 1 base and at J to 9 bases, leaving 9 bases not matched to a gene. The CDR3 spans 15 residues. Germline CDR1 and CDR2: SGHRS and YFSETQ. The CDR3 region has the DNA TGCGCCAGCAGCTTGAGGACGGGAGGGCCCCGTGAGCAGTTCTTC. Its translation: CASSLRTGGPREQFF. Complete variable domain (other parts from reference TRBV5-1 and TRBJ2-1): KAGVTQTPRYLIKTRGQQVTLSCSPISGHRSVSWYQQTPGQGLQFLFEYFSETQRNKGNFPGRFSGRQFSNSRSEMNVSTLELGDSALYLCASSLRTGGPREQFFGPGTRLTVL.

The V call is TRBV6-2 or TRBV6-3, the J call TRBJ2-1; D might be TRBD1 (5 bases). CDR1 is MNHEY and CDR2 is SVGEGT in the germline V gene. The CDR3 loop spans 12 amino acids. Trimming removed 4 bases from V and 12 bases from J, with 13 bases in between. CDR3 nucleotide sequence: TGTGCCAGCAGTTTCCTCCCAGGGCGGCAGTTCTTC. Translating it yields CASSFLPGRQFF.

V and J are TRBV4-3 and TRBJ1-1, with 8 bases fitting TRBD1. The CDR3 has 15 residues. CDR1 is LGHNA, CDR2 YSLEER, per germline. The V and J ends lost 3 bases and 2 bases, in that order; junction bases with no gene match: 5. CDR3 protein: CASSHRDRGNTEAFF. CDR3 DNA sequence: TGCGCCAGCAGCCATCGAGACAGGGGTAACACTGAAGCTTTCTTT.

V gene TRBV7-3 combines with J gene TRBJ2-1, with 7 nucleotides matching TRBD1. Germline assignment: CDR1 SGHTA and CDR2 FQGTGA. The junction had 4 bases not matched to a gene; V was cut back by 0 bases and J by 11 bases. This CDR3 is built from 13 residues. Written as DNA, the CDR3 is TGTGCCAGCAGCTTAACGACAGGGAATCAGCAGTTCTTC. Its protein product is CASSLTTGNQQFF.

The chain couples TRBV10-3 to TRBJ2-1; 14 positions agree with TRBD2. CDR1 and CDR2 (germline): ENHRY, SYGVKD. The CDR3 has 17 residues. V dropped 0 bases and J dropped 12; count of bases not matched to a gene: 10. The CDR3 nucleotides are TGTGCCATCAGTGAGTCTAGGGGACTAGCGGGAGAGCACGCGCAGTTCTTC. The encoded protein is CAISESRGLAGEHAQFF.

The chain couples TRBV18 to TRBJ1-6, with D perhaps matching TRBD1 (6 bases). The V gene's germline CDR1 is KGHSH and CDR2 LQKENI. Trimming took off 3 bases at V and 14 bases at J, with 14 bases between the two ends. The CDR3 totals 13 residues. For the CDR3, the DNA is TGTGCCAGCTCACCTCTCCCGGGACAAACCCTCCACTTT. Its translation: CASSPLPGQTLHF.

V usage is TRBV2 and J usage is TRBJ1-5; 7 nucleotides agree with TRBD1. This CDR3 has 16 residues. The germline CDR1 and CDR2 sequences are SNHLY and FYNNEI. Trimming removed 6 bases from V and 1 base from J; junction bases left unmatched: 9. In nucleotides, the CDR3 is TGTGCCAGCAGACCCGACAGGGCGTCAAGCAATCAGCCCCAGCATTTT. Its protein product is CASRPDRASSNQPQHF.

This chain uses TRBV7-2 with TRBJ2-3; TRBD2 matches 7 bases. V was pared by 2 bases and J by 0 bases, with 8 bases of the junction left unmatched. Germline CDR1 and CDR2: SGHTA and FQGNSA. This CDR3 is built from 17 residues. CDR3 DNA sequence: TGTGCCAGCAGCTTAACGGGGGGAGGCGGGAGCACAGATACGCAGTATTTT. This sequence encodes CASSLTGGGGSTDTQYF.

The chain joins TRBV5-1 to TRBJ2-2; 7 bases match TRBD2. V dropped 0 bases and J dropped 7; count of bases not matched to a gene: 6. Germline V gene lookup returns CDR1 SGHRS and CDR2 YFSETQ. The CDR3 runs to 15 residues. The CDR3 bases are TGCGCCAGCAGCTTGGCCAGCGGGGCGGTCGGGGAGCTGTTTTTT. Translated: CASSLASGAVGELFF. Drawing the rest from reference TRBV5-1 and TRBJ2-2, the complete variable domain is KAGVTQTPRYLIKTRGQQVTLSCSPISGHRSVSWYQQTPGQGLQFLFEYFSETQRNKGNFPGRFSGRQFSNSRSEMNVSTLELGDSALYLCASSLASGAVGELFFGEGSRLTVL.

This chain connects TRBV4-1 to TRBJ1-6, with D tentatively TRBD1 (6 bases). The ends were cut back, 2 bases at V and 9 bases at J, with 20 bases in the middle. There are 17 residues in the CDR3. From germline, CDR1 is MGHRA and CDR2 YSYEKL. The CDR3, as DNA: TGCGCCAGCAGCCAAACGGGAGTCGGGGGGCTCGGTTCACCCCTCCACTTT. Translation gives CASSQTGVGGLGSPLHF.

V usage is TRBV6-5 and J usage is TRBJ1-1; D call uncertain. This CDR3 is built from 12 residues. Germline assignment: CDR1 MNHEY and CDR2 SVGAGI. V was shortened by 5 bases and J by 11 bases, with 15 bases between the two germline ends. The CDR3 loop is CASSTIASGAFF. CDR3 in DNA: TGTGCCAGCAGTACAATAGCCTCTGGGGCTTTCTTT.

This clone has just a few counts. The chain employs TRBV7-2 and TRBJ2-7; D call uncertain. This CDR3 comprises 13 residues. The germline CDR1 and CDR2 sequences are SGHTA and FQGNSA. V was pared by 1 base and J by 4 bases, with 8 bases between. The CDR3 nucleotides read TGTGCCAGCAGCTTAGATCCGGGTTACGAGCAGTACTTC. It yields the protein CASSLDPGYEQYF. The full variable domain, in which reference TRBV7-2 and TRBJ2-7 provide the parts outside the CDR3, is GAGVSQSPSNKVTEKGKDVELRCDPISGHTALYWYRQSLGQGLEFLIYFQGNSAPDKSGLPSDRFSAERTGGSVSTLTIQRTQQEDSAVYLCASSLDPGYEQYFGPGTRLTVT.

CDR3 loop: CASSLDVRKNEKLFF. CDR3 bases: TGTGCCAGCAGCTTAGACGTCAGGAAGAATGAAAAACTGTTTTTT. The V gene is TRBV11-2, the J gene TRBJ1-4; no definite D call. Germline-derived CDR1 and CDR2 are SGHAT and FQNNGV. This CDR3 comprises 15 residues. Trimming pared 0 bases from V and 5 bases from J, leaving 10 bases between.

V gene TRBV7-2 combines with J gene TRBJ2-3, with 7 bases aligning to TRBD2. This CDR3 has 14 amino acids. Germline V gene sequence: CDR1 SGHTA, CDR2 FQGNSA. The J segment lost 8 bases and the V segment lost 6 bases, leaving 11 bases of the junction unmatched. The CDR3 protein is CASRLGGEGSTQYF. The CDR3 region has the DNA TGTGCCAGCAGGTTGGGCGGGGAGGGGTCTACGCAGTATTTT.

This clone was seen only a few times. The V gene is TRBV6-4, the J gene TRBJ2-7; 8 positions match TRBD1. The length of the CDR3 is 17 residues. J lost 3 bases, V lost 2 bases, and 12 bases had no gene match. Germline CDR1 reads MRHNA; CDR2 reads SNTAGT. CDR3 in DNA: TGTGCCAGCAGTGACCGGCCGGACAGGGATCCCCTCTACGAGCAGTACTTC. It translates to CASSDRPDRDPLYEQYF.

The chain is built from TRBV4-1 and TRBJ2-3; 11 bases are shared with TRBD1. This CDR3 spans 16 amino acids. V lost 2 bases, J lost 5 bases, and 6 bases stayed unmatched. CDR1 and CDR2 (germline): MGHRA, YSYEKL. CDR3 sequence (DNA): TGCGCCAGCAGCCAACAGGGACAGGGGGGCAGAGATACGCAGTATTTT. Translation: CASSQQGQGGRDTQYF.

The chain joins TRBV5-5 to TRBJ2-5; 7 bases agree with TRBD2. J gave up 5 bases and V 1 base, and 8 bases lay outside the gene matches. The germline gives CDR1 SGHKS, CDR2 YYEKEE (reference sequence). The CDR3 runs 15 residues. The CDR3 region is CASSLLTGLGETQYF. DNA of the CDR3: TGTGCCAGCAGCTTGTTAACAGGACTAGGGGAGACCCAGTACTTC.

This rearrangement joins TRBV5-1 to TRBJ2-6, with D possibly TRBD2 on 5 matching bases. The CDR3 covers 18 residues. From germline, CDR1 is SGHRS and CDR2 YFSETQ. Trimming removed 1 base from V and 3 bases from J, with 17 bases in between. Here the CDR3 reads CASSLRASNEGGANVLTF. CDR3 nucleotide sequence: TGCGCCAGCAGCTTGAGGGCCTCCAACGAGGGTGGGGCCAACGTCCTGACTTTC.

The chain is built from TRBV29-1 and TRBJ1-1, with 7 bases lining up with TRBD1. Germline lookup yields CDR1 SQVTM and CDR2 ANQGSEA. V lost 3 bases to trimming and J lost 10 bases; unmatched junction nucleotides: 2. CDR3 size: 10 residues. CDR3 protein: CSVDQGGAFF. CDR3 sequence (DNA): TGCAGCGTTGACCAGGGGGGAGCTTTCTTT.

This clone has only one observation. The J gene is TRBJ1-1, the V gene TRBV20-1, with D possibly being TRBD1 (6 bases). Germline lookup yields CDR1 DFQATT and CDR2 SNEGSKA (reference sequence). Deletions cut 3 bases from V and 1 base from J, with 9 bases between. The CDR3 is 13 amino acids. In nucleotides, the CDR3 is TGCAGTGCTAGTACAGGGAAGAACACTGAAGCTTTCTTT. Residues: CSASTGKNTEAFF.